A single sample gave rise to the 29 T cell receptor beta chains below, sequenced in a study of CD8 T cells in ankylosing spondylitis (dated by TCRdb to the late 2010s). The library came from 5' RACE. Instrument used: Illumina HiSeq 2500. Using fastp at Q25 and MiXCR, TCRdb reprocessed the public reads and kept productive beta chains. Merged by CDR3 protein, the rows form single entries marked with the most common genes and DNA. This sample has a few hundred thousand distinct CDR3 sequences in its table, and around 8% of those were observed once. The ten top clones hold 14% to 15% of the sample. Their target antigens are unknown. Overall study results and their limits: Blood from ankylosing spondylitis patients appeared to be characterized by a TCR beta motif composed of about eight highly homologous amino acid variants.

The sequenced material came from blood, either unsorted or a sorted T cell fraction (not recorded which). All receptors come from a male donor with ankylosing spondylitis.

The sample holds a few counts of this clonotype. V is TRBV12-3 or TRBV12-4 and J is TRBJ2-2, with 9 bases matching TRBD1. CDR3 length equals 15 residues. Germline trimming cut 8 bases from V and 5 bases from J; bases unmatched to any gene: 9. CDR3 sequence: CASGYDRGETGELFF. The CDR3 region has the DNA TGTGCCAGCGGATACGACAGGGGGGAAACCGGGGAGCTGTTTTTT.

The rearrangement uses TRBV15 and TRBJ2-1; 10 bases are shared with TRBD2. This CDR3 is 17 amino acids long. Germline V gene data show CDR1 as LNHNV and CDR2 as YYDKDF (reference sequence). V lost 5 bases and J lost 3; bases outside the gene matches: 10. CDR3: CATSGRSLAGVYNEQFF. CDR3 DNA: TGTGCCACCAGCGGACGGTCCCTAGCGGGAGTCTACAATGAGCAGTTCTTC.

The genes are TRBV11-2 and TRBJ1-6, with TRBD1 matching over 7 bases. The germline CDR1 and CDR2 sequences are SGHAT and FQNNGV. The length of the CDR3 is 16 residues. The V and J ends lost 1 base and 6 bases, in that order; junction bases with no gene match: 6. The CDR3 nucleotides are TGTGCCAGCAGCTTAGTGGTGGGACAGCCTAATTCACCCCTCCACTTT. Translation gives CASSLVVGQPNSPLHF.

This clonotype was picked up many times. This rearrangement joins TRBV5-1 to TRBJ2-5, with 7 bases matching TRBD1. Trimming cost V 2 bases and J 4 bases; bases outside gene matches: 5. This CDR3 has 14 residues. Germline V lookup: CDR1 SGHRS, CDR2 YFSETQ. Here the CDR3 reads CASSLTGERETQYF. The CDR3 region has the DNA TGCGCCAGCAGCTTAACAGGGGAGAGAGAGACCCAGTACTTC.

The chain employs TRBV12-3 or TRBV12-4 and TRBJ2-2, with TRBD2 identical over 13 bases. This CDR3 is built from 15 residues. The junction had 6 bases not matched to a gene; V was cut back by 9 bases and J by 5 bases. The DNA of the CDR3 is TGTGCCAGTCTGACTAGCGGGAGGTTAACCGGGGAGCTGTTTTTT. Its protein is CASLTSGRLTGELFF.

This clonotype was detected ten times or more. The gene calls are TRBV12-3 or TRBV12-4 and TRBJ2-7, with D tentatively TRBD2 (6 bases). There are 15 residues in the CDR3. V was clipped by 1 base and J by 2 bases, with 12 bases between them. As DNA, the CDR3 is TGTGCCAGCAGTTTAGGGCGGGGTAATACCTACGAGCAGTACTTC. The encoded protein is CASSLGRGNTYEQYF.

This clonotype was observed at least ten times. CDR3 bases: TGTGCCAGCCGTCTCCCTATACAGAACACTGAAGCTTTCTTT. Residues: CASRLPIQNTEAFF. The genes are TRBV28 and TRBJ1-1; D is unclear. This CDR3 region has 14 residues. Trimming took 8 bases from V and 1 from J, leaving 14 bases between them. Per the germline V gene, CDR1 is MDHEN and CDR2 is SYDVKM.

The V and J genes are TRBV27 and TRBJ2-2, with 7 bases aligning to TRBD2. The V gene end was trimmed by 0 bases and the J gene end by 10 bases; junction bases not matched to a gene: 11. The CDR3 runs 16 residues. In germline, CDR1 is MNHEY, CDR2 SMNVEV (reference sequence). This CDR3 is CASSLSRASGASELFF. The CDR3 DNA follows: TGTGCCAGCAGTTTATCCAGGGCTAGCGGTGCGTCGGAGCTGTTTTTT.

The chain joins TRBV20-1 to TRBJ1-4; tentatively, D is TRBD1 (6 bases). The CDR3 runs to 14 residues. Trimming shortened V by 5 bases and J by 1 base, and 11 bases separated the two germline ends. Germline V lookup: CDR1 DFQATT, CDR2 SNEGSKA (reference sequence). The CDR3 is CSAGAGVTNEKLFF. DNA of the CDR3: TGCAGTGCTGGAGCAGGGGTAACTAATGAAAAACTGTTTTTT.

The V call is TRBV28, the J call TRBJ1-6, with 7 bases fitting TRBD1. The CDR3 extends over 14 amino acids. Germline CDR1 MDHEN, CDR2 SYDVKM. Trimming at V came to 6 bases and at J to 7 bases, leaving 6 bases not matched to a gene. The CDR3 DNA sequence: TGTGCCAGCAGCTCCGGGACAGTAAATTCACCCCTCCACTTT. It is translated as CASSSGTVNSPLHF.

This clonotype was detected only a few times. The chain links TRBV5-1 to TRBJ2-3; 7 bases agree with TRBD1. With 4 bases clipped from V and 0 bases from J, the junction kept 5 bases outside the gene matches. From germline, CDR1 is SGHRS and CDR2 YFSETQ. This CDR3 is built from 15 residues. CDR3 sequence reads: CASSRQGWSTDTQYF. For the CDR3, the DNA is TGCGCCAGCAGCCGACAGGGCTGGAGCACAGATACGCAGTATTTT.

V is TRBV29-1 and J is TRBJ2-2; unclear D gene. V shed 3 bases and J shed 7 bases, with 9 bases lying between them. Germline CDR1 reads SQVTM; CDR2 reads ANQGSEA. This CDR3 has 12 residues. For the CDR3, the DNA is TGCAGCGTTGATCCCGTTAGCGGGGAGCTGTTTTTT. Translating it yields CSVDPVSGELFF.

This clonotype showed up many times. This chain joins TRBV9 and TRBJ2-7, with D possibly being TRBD2 (6 bases). This CDR3 has 15 amino acids. V lost 0 bases, J lost 3 bases, and 13 bases lay in between. Germline loops: CDR1 SGDLS, CDR2 YYNGEE. CDR3 sequence (DNA): TGTGCCAGCAGCGTAGGGCTTGGAGGGGTCTACGAGCAGTACTTC. Protein sequence: CASSVGLGGVYEQYF.

This clonotype was recorded many times. The chain recombines TRBV29-1 with TRBJ2-2, with 14 bases lining up with TRBD2. The germline CDR1 and CDR2 sequences are SQVTM and ANQGSEA. V was pared by 3 bases and J by 4 bases, with 4 bases of the junction left unmatched. CDR3 size: 16 residues. The CDR3 DNA reads as TGCAGCGTTGAGGGGACTAGCGGGAGCCCCACCGGGGAGCTGTTTTTT. Translation gives CSVEGTSGSPTGELFF.

In this sample, this clonotype turned up a few times. The chain uses TRBV20-1 and TRBJ2-7; D might be TRBD1 (7 bases). The CDR3 has 13 residues. Trimming took off 5 bases at V and 5 bases at J, with 16 bases between the two ends. CDR1 and CDR2 (germline): DFQATT, SNEGSKA (reference sequence). CDR3 DNA sequence: TGCAGTGCTGGGGGGACAGTCCGTCACGAGCAGTACTTC. Encoded protein: CSAGGTVRHEQYF.

The chain couples TRBV29-1 to TRBJ2-7; 7 nucleotides align to TRBD1. Germline V gene lookup returns CDR1 SQVTM and CDR2 ANQGSEA. The V and J ends lost 6 bases and 0 bases, in that order; junction bases with no gene match: 5. The CDR3 totals 13 residues. CDR3 DNA sequence: TGCAGCGTCGCCGGGGACAGCTCCTACGAGCAGTACTTC. Its protein is CSVAGDSSYEQYF.

This clonotype was observed a handful of times. The rearrangement uses TRBV5-1 and TRBJ2-6; D is possibly TRBD1 (6 bases). This CDR3 spans 16 amino acids. Germline-derived CDR1 and CDR2 are SGHRS and YFSETQ. V lost 1 base and J lost 4, with 12 bases in between. The CDR3 DNA is TGCGCCAGCAGCTTGACGGCAGGGGACGGGGCCAACGTCCTGACTTTC. This encodes CASSLTAGDGANVLTF.

The CDR3 is CASNVGDGYEQYF. CDR3 nucleotide sequence: TGTGCCAGCAACGTGGGAGACGGCTACGAGCAGTACTTC. The chain employs TRBV7-9 and TRBJ2-7; D is possibly TRBD2 (5 bases). V shed 7 bases and J shed 3 bases, with 13 bases lying between them. Germline CDR1 SEHNR, CDR2 FQNEAQ (reference sequence). CDR3 size: 13 residues.

This clonotype was seen at least ten times. The J gene is TRBJ2-3, the V gene TRBV29-1; D is possibly TRBD1 or TRBD2 (5 bases each). The CDR3 runs 13 residues. V lost 4 bases and J 1 base, leaving 9 bases between the germline ends. Germline assignment: CDR1 SQVTM and CDR2 ANQGSEA. Here the CDR3 DNA reads TGCAGCGTTGGTATGGGGGGCACAGATACGCAGTATTTT. The encoded protein is CSVGMGGTDTQYF.

The J gene is TRBJ2-1, the V gene TRBV29-1; 13 bases map to TRBD2. Per germline, CDR1 SQVTM and CDR2 ANQGSEA. This CDR3 is built from 13 residues. The trim removed 4 bases at V and 12 bases at J, leaving 6 bases unmatched. CDR3 sequence reads: CSVGGLAGLGQFF. The CDR3 DNA reads as TGCAGCGTTGGGGGACTAGCGGGATTAGGGCAGTTCTTC.

This clonotype was seen many times. The V gene is TRBV25-1, the J gene TRBJ1-1; D possibly corresponds to TRBD1 (5 bases). Looked up from germline, CDR1 is MGHDK and CDR2 is SYGVNS. The CDR3 length is 15 residues. V was trimmed by 0 bases and J by 6 bases, leaving 14 bases between them. The CDR3 DNA is TGTGCCAGCAGTGAATATGGGCAGGGAGTATCTGAAGCTTTCTTT. Translating gives CASSEYGQGVSEAFF.

The table lists this clonotype with many counts. The V and J genes are TRBV6-1 and TRBJ2-1; D gene uncertain. The length of the CDR3 is 13 residues. Deletions cut 5 bases from V and 3 bases from J, with 8 bases between. Germline V gene lookup returns CDR1 MNHNS and CDR2 SASEGT. The DNA for the CDR3 is TGTGCCAGCAGTTTATCCAGCTACAATGAGCAGTTCTTC. Translating it yields CASSLSSYNEQFF.

Here the CDR3 reads CSARTGGRETQYF. In DNA, the CDR3 is TGCAGTGCCAGAACAGGGGGGAGAGAGACCCAGTACTTC. This chain links TRBV20-1 with TRBJ2-5; 8 nucleotides line up with TRBD1. Germline assignment: CDR1 DFQATT and CDR2 SNEGSKA (reference sequence). With 6 bases clipped from V and 4 bases from J, the junction kept 7 bases outside the gene matches. CDR3 length: 13 residues.

This clonotype came up a few times. The chain has TRBV6-1 and TRBJ2-4; tentatively, D is TRBD1 or TRBD2 (5 bases each). Germline CDR1 reads MNHNS; CDR2 reads SASEGT. The V gene lost 8 bases and the J gene lost 3 bases, with 20 bases spanning the gap. The CDR3 extends over 16 amino acids. Here the CDR3 DNA reads TGTGCCAGCTCCCGGGGCGGGCGCCTGGGCAAAAACATTCAGTACTTC. It is translated as CASSRGGRLGKNIQYF.

This clonotype was seen at least ten times. The J gene is TRBJ1-1, the V gene TRBV29-1, with D maybe TRBD1 (5 bases). The CDR3 extends over 15 amino acids. CDR1 is SQVTM, CDR2 ANQGSEA, per germline. The V end was cut by 4 bases, the J end by 0 bases, with 15 bases between. The CDR3: CSVVGEGWVNTEAFF. CDR3 nucleotide sequence: TGCAGCGTTGTAGGCGAGGGGTGGGTGAACACTGAAGCTTTCTTT.

This clonotype has more than one count but fewer than ten. This chain connects TRBV12-3 or TRBV12-4 to TRBJ1-1; D gene unclear. This CDR3 contains 13 residues. Trimming took 3 bases from V and 5 from J, leaving 10 bases between them. The CDR3 loop is CASSLGRQTEAFF. In DNA form, the CDR3 reads TGTGCCAGCAGTTTGGGCCGCCAGACTGAAGCTTTCTTT.

This clonotype appeared a few times. The chain has TRBV5-1 and TRBJ2-7; 9 positions match TRBD1. Germline loops: CDR1 SGHRS, CDR2 YFSETQ. The CDR3 is 15 amino acids. V lost 0 bases to trimming and J lost 4 bases; unmatched junction nucleotides: 5. CDR3 amino acids: CASSLVGQGRYEQYF. The CDR3 DNA follows: TGCGCCAGCAGCTTGGTGGGACAGGGACGGTACGAGCAGTACTTC.

This clonotype showed up many times. The V call is TRBV20-1, the J call TRBJ2-2, with TRBD2 as a possible D gene (5 bases). The CDR3 consists of 16 residues. The ends were cut back, 6 bases at V and 3 bases at J, with 20 bases in the middle. CDR1 and CDR2 from the germline V gene are DFQATT and SNEGSKA (reference sequence). The CDR3 region is CSARSAGGGDTGELFF. In nucleotides, the CDR3 is TGCAGTGCGAGATCGGCCGGAGGAGGTGACACCGGGGAGCTGTTTTTT.

This chain connects TRBV29-1 to TRBJ1-1; TRBD1 matches at 8 bases. Germline CDR1 SQVTM, CDR2 ANQGSEA. The CDR3 runs to 12 residues. V lost 7 bases and J lost 6; bases outside the gene matches: 7. CDR3 in amino acids: CSAGQGFAEAFF. CDR3 sequence (DNA): TGCAGCGCCGGACAGGGTTTCGCTGAAGCTTTCTTT.